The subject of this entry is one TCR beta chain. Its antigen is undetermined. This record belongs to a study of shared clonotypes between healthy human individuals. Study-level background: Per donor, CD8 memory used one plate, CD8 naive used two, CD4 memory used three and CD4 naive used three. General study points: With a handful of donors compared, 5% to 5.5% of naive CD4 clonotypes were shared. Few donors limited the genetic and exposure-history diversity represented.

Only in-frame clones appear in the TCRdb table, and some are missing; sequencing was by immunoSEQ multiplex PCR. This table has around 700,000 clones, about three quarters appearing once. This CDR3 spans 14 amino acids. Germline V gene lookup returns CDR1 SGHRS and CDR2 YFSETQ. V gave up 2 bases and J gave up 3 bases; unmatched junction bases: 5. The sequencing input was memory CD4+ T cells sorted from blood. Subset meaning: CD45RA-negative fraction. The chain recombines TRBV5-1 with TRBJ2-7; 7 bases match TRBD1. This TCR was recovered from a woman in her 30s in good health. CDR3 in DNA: TGCGCCAGCAGCTTTACAGGGGAGAGCTACGAGCAGTACTTC. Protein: CASSFTGESYEQYF. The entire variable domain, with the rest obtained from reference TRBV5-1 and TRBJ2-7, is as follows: KAGVTQTPRYLIKTRGQQVTLSCSPISGHRSVSWYQQTPGQGLQFLFEYFSETQRNKGNFPGRFSGRQFSNSRSEMNVSTLELGDSALYLCASSFTGESYEQYFGPGTRLTVT.